The entry below gives a single T cell receptor beta chain sequence along with its context. Its antigen remains unknown. TCRdb reanalysed the reads using MiXCR and keeps one entry per CDR3 protein. Of about 900,000 distinct CDR3 sequences in the sample, 31% were seen once. This CDR3 spans 16 amino acids. The germline V and J ends were trimmed by 1 base and 1 base, with 13 bases remaining between them. The germline gives CDR1 SGHTA, CDR2 FQGTGA. This entry belongs to a study of T cell repertoires in cytomegalovirus infection. Study context: The study used recently identified HLA-C-restricted and well-studied HLA-B-restricted CMV epitopes. Indications of both CMV infection and matching HLA type were provided by public TCR beta signatures.

Whole-study results and caveats: Summed frequency of shared TCR beta families picked out CMV carriers who also had the relevant HLA. The ex vivo response was dominated by HLA-C-restricted CMV-specific TCR beta clonotypes.

The source is a human donor in good health (CMV status not recorded). Some clones in this sample may be carry-over from other donors' samples. The chain has TRBV7-3 and TRBJ2-5, with D unresolved. The material was cultured CD8+ T cells from PBMCs, obtained from culture after CMV antigen stimulation. CDR3 sequence: CASSLRAGDIQETQYF. Written as DNA, the CDR3 is TGTGCCAGCAGCTTAAGGGCTGGCGACATCCAAGAGACCCAGTACTTC.